The present entry profiles one TCR beta chain with its context. The data originate from a study of blood T cells in healthy people across ages. After removal of 3 bases from V and 7 bases from J, the junction contained 6 bases not matched to a gene. The CDR3 spans 15 residues. CDR1 and CDR2 from the germline V gene are SGHRS and YFSETQ. For the second PCR, which ran for about 7 to 11 cycles, a sample-barcoded 5' primer and a J-beta primer mix were used. MiXCR was run by TCRdb on the 5' RACE reads, yielding one entry per CDR3 protein. Found here are about 800,000 distinct CDR3 sequences, 20% to 30% of them singletons; the top ten hold approximately 4%. The sample was also linked to a second study, of T cells of mothers and their children.

This TCR came from a boy younger than 18 in good health. The specimen was blood. The chain is built from TRBV5-1 and TRBJ1-6; 8 positions match TRBD1. The CDR3 sequence is CASSYAGGWNSPLHF. The CDR3 DNA follows: TGCGCCAGCAGCTACGCAGGGGGCTGGAATTCACCCCTCCACTTT.